The entry below gives a single TCR beta chain sequence along with its context. Its antigen remains unidentified. The source of the sample is a study of CD8 T cells in Susac syndrome. Random hexamers were used to reverse transcribe roughly 0.5 to 1 ug of RNA. TCRdb redid the calling of the immunoSEQ multiplex PCR reads with MiXCR, one entry per CDR3 protein. The data contain roughly 120,000 distinct CDR3 sequences, roughly 94% of them singletons. The CDR3 is made up of 13 amino acids. The germline CDR1 and CDR2 sequences are MNHNS and SASEGT. The V end was cut by 4 bases, the J end by 6 bases, with 12 bases between. Overall study findings and caveats: Only a relatively small number of individuals were included in the TCR sequencing and HLA analysis.

The authors carried out high-throughput sequencing of TCR beta. They applied it to CD8+ and CD4+ T cells obtained from blood. The multiple sclerosis control group was made up of treatment-naive patients with stable or active relapsing-remitting disease. Bulk CD8+ and CD4+ cells came from magnetic negative isolation; CD8+ TEMRA by FACS. Material: CD4+ T cells from PBMCs. The gene calls are TRBV6-1 and TRBJ1-2; unclear D gene. The clonotype originates from a human donor with multiple sclerosis. CDR3 nucleotide sequence: TGTGCCAGCAGTGCTCTCCGAGTTGATGGCTACACCTTC. As protein: CASSALRVDGYTF.